This TCR gamma chain was captured by sequencing in a study of Vδ1+ human thymocytes. Of note for this clone: As yet, its antigen is unknown.

Overall study results and limits: Thymic TRG and TRD repertoires appeared highly polyclonal, with Gaussian CDR3 length distributions.

There are 15 residues in the CDR3. Germline trimming cut 0 bases from V and 4 bases from J; bases unmatched to any gene: 9. CDR1 and CDR2 from the germline V gene are EGSNGY and YDSYNSKV. Sequences come from RNA converted to cDNA by reverse transcription. CDR3 amplicons came from multiplex PCR with pooled V-gene forward and constant-region reverse primers. TCRdb reanalysed the multiplex PCR reads via CATT. The sample consists of over 25,000 gamma-chain clones, about a fifth of them appearing once. The clonotype comes from a boy under two years old who had congenital heart surgery. V gene TRGV2 combines with J gene TRGJ1 or TRGJ2. Input material: Vdelta1+ gamma-delta thymocytes from the thymus. This sample's subset: FACS-sorted CD3+ TCRalphabeta- TCRVdelta1+ TCRVdelta2- thymocytes. CDR3 nucleotide sequence: TGTGCCACCTGGGACGGGCGGGCGAAGTATTATAAGAAACTCTTT. This translates into CATWDGRAKYYKKLF.